The 2 T cell receptor beta chains reported below all come from one sample, sequenced in a study of shared clonotypes between healthy human individuals. Generated by immunoSEQ multiplex PCR, the TCRdb table keeps only in-frame clones and is missing some. The table has some 2.3 million clones, 93% seen once. Material for sequencing was naive CD4+ T cells from PBMCs. Subset given: CD45RA+ positively selected. Every receptor here comes from a man aged 18 to 29 in good health. Some clones in this sample may be carry-over from other donors' samples.

The rearrangement joins TRBV19 to TRBJ1-5; the match to TRBD1 covers 10 bases. Germline V gene sequence: CDR1 LNHDA, CDR2 SQIVND (reference sequence). The length of the CDR3 is 16 residues. V was clipped by 6 bases and J by 3 bases; unmatched bases: 8. CDR3 protein: CASRLTGGASNQPQHF. CDR3 DNA sequence: TGTGCCAGTAGGTTGACAGGGGGCGCTTCCAATCAGCCCCAGCATTTT. The full variable domain, its missing parts supplied by reference TRBV19 and TRBJ1-5, is DGGITQSPKYLFRKEGQNVTLSCEQNLNHDAMYWYRQDPGQGLRLIYYSQIVNDFQKGDIAEGYSVSREKKESFPLTVTSAQKNPTAFYLCASRLTGGASNQPQHFGDGTRLSIL.

V gene TRBV19 combines with J gene TRBJ2-4; 10 bases match TRBD1. Trimming took 6 bases from V and 4 from J; bases not matched to a gene: 3. This CDR3 has 14 amino acids. Germline V gene sequence: CDR1 LNHDA, CDR2 SQIVND (reference sequence). In nucleotides, the CDR3 is TGTGCCAGTAGCCGACAGGGGGCGAAAAACATTCAGTACTTC. It encodes CASSRQGAKNIQYF.